This T cell receptor (beta chain) was captured in a study of blood T cell repertoires in COVID-19. Study details: Samples representing acute and convalescent COVID-19 were sourced from the United States, Italy and Spain.

The germline CDR1 and CDR2 sequences are SGHRS and YFSETQ. Trimming pared 1 base from V and 3 bases from J, leaving 11 bases between. The CDR3 sequence is 15 residues long. Profiling relied on immunoSEQ multiplex PCR, and the TCRdb table lists in-frame clones only, not all of them. In the table there are over 200,000 clones, approximately 85% of which are singletons. This sequence joins TRBV5-1 and TRBJ2-1; tentative D call: TRBD2 (6 bases). This sequence originates from a woman between 50 and 59 years old with active or convalescent COVID-19. Sequencing was done on a sample of peripheral blood. This CDR3 reads CASSLNGGGYNEQFF. The CDR3 nucleotides are TGCGCCAGCAGCTTGAACGGGGGTGGCTACAATGAGCAGTTCTTC.